These 19 T cell receptor beta chains were all obtained from the same sample, sequenced in a study of blood T cell repertoires in COVID-19. The repertoire was sequenced with immunoSEQ multiplex PCR; TCRdb's copy has only in-frame clones and lacks some. Here the sample spans about 270,000 clones, about 91% being singletons. Sequencing input: peripheral blood. The receptor source for this set is a person aged 18-30 years with COVID-19, enrolled during active disease.

This chain joins TRBV7-2 and TRBJ1-2, with D unresolved. The CDR3 is 13 residues long. The V and J ends lost 5 bases and 0 bases respectively, with 7 bases between them. Per the germline V gene, CDR1 is SGHTA and CDR2 is FQGNSA. The CDR3 nucleotides read TGTGCCAGCAGCGCCGGTCCTAACTATGGCTACACCTTC. It yields the protein CASSAGPNYGYTF.

The V call is TRBV9, the J call TRBJ1-1; 8 nucleotides align to TRBD1. CDR3 length: 14 amino acids. CDR1 and CDR2 (germline): SGDLS, YYNGEE. V lost 3 bases and J lost 4; bases outside the gene matches: 5. The CDR3 nucleotides read TGTGCCAGCAGCGCCACAGGGGGGCTCACTGAAGCTTTCTTT. It yields the protein CASSATGGLTEAFF.

The V call is TRBV6-1, the J call TRBJ2-2; D may be TRBD1 (7 bases). V lost 2 bases and J 5 bases, leaving 15 bases between the germline ends. Germline V lookup: CDR1 MNHNS, CDR2 SASEGT. This CDR3 is built from 16 residues. CDR3 sequence: CASSEFGSGGTGELFF. The CDR3 DNA is TGTGCCAGCAGTGAATTTGGGTCAGGGGGGACCGGGGAGCTGTTTTTT.

The chain joins TRBV10-3 to TRBJ2-2, with D maybe TRBD2 (5 bases). Trimming took off 8 bases at V and 1 base at J, with 8 bases between the two ends. The germline CDR1 and CDR2 sequences are ENHRY and SYGVKD. This CDR3 has 13 amino acids. In DNA form, the CDR3 reads TGTGCCATCGCGAGGGAGAACACCGGGGAGCTGTTTTTT. As protein: CAIARENTGELFF.

The chain combines TRBV5-6 with TRBJ1-1; 9 bases fit TRBD1. Trimming at V came to 0 bases and at J to 0 bases, leaving 3 bases not matched to a gene. Germline CDR1 SGHDT, CDR2 YYEEEE. This CDR3 contains 16 residues. The chain's CDR3 is CASSLDRDRVNTEAFF. The CDR3 DNA is TGTGCCAGCAGCTTGGACCGGGACAGGGTGAACACTGAAGCTTTCTTT. Full variable domain (remainder filled in from reference TRBV5-6 and TRBJ1-1): DAGVTQSPTHLIKTRGQQVTLRCSPKSGHDTVSWYQQALGQGPQFIFQYYEEEERQRGNFPDRFSGHQFPNYSSELNVNALLLGDSALYLCASSLDRDRVNTEAFFGQGTRLTVV.

The V and J genes are TRBV6-5 and TRBJ1-5; D call uncertain. This CDR3 region has 14 residues. The germline V gene has CDR1 MNHEY and CDR2 SVGAGI. V lost 4 bases to trimming and J lost 4 bases, with 11 bases between them. CDR3 nucleotide sequence: TGTGCCAGCAGTTCGGACGGGGTTAATCAGCCCCAGCATTTT. Amino acids: CASSSDGVNQPQHF.

The genes are TRBV5-1 and TRBJ1-2; D call uncertain. V lost 0 bases and J 4 bases, leaving 10 bases between the germline ends. Germline loops: CDR1 SGHRS, CDR2 YFSETQ. The CDR3 is 14 amino acids. The CDR3 DNA follows: TGCGCCAGCAGCTTGGACTCCGAGGGCTATGGCTACACCTTC. Translation: CASSLDSEGYGYTF.

The rearrangement joins TRBV5-1 to TRBJ2-7; D is unclear. The V gene lost 2 bases and the J gene lost 0 bases, with 6 bases spanning the gap. Per the germline V gene, CDR1 is SGHRS and CDR2 is YFSETQ. The CDR3 consists of 13 residues. The CDR3 nucleotides are TGCGCCAGCAGCTTTGAGGACTCCTACGAGCAGTACTTC. Its protein is CASSFEDSYEQYF.

The chain recombines TRBV24-1 with TRBJ2-7; 9 positions match TRBD1. The V segment lost 6 bases and the J segment 5 bases; nucleotides outside the gene matches: 7. Germline V gene lookup returns CDR1 KGHDR and CDR2 SFDVKD. The length of the CDR3 is 14 residues. The CDR3, as DNA: TGTGCCACCAGTATCGGGACAGGGCTCGACGAGCAGTACTTC. Translated: CATSIGTGLDEQYF.

This rearrangement joins TRBV5-5 to TRBJ2-4; a possible D gene is TRBD1 (6 bases). Germline CDR1 and CDR2: SGHKS and YYEKEE (reference sequence). CDR3 length: 13 amino acids. Trimming stripped 1 base from V and 9 bases from J, with 11 bases between. CDR3 protein: CASSLIQGRIQYF. In DNA, the CDR3 is TGTGCCAGCAGCTTGATACAGGGACGCATTCAGTACTTC.

This sequence joins TRBV7-2 and TRBJ2-7, with D possibly being TRBD1 (6 bases). Germline V gene data show CDR1 as SGHTA and CDR2 as FQGNSA. The CDR3 is 14 residues long. Trimming shortened V by 1 base and J by 9 bases, and 16 bases separated the two germline ends. The CDR3 coding sequence is TGTGCCAGCAGCTTAGGGGGGCATCCCAGCGCGCAGTACTTC. Encoded protein: CASSLGGHPSAQYF.

The chain uses TRBV19 and TRBJ1-1, with TRBD1 identical over 7 bases. The CDR3 contains 14 residues. CDR1 is LNHDA and CDR2 is SQIVND in the germline V gene (reference sequence). J lost 1 base, V lost 4 bases, and 3 bases had no gene match. The CDR3 coding sequence is TGTGCCAGTAGTAGAGGGGGCCGGAACACTGAAGCTTTCTTT. Residues: CASSRGGRNTEAFF.

This sequence joins TRBV2 and TRBJ2-3, with D possibly matching TRBD2 (6 bases). The CDR3 is made up of 16 amino acids. Germline V CDR1 and CDR2: SNHLY, FYNNEI. The V end was cut by 1 base, the J end by 2 bases, with 13 bases between. CDR3 sequence: CASSEGPSVNTDTQYF. The CDR3 DNA is TGTGCCAGCAGTGAAGGACCTAGCGTAAACACAGATACGCAGTATTTT.

The chain joins TRBV7-9 to TRBJ1-2; D gene uncertain. The CDR3 length is 11 residues. Germline V gene data show CDR1 as SEHNR and CDR2 as FQNEAQ (reference sequence). The ends were cut back, 5 bases at V and 3 bases at J, with 4 bases in the middle. The CDR3 sequence is CASSPDYGYTF. The CDR3 DNA reads TGTGCCAGCAGCCCTGACTATGGCTACACCTTC.

The table lists this clone with a count of one. The chain recombines TRBV25-1 with TRBJ2-5, with TRBD2 matching 8 bases. J lost 1 base, V lost 4 bases, and 8 bases had no gene match. The CDR3 loop spans 16 amino acids. Germline CDR1 is MGHDK and CDR2 is SYGVNS. CDR3 coding DNA: TGTGCCAGCAGTGCAAAACTAGCGGAGGGCCAAGAGACCCAGTACTTC. Its translation: CASSAKLAEGQETQYF.

The V and J genes are TRBV7-9 and TRBJ1-5; possibly TRBD1 for D (6 bases). The CDR3 totals 14 residues. CDR1 is SEHNR, CDR2 FQNEAQ, per germline (reference sequence). Trimming left V 8 bases short and J 0 bases short, with 11 bases between. In DNA, the CDR3 is TGTGCCAGCTCCCCGGACAGTAGCAATCAGCCCCAGCATTTT. This encodes CASSPDSSNQPQHF.

The chain combines TRBV30 with TRBJ2-7; weak D call: TRBD2 (5 bases). The CDR3 totals 13 residues. Trimming cost V 1 base and J 7 bases, with 14 bases left between them. Germline V gene sequence: CDR1 GTSNPN, CDR2 SVGIG (reference sequence). CDR3 coding DNA: TGTGCCTGGAGTGGGGCAGGTCCGGGGGAGCAGTACTTC. Protein: CAWSGAGPGEQYF.

The chain has TRBV6-5 and TRBJ2-1; TRBD1 is a possible D gene (6 bases). The germline CDR1 and CDR2 sequences are MNHEY and SVGAGI. The CDR3 is made up of 15 amino acids. V gave up 0 bases and J gave up 10 bases, with 16 bases separating them. CDR3 amino acids: CASSYSSRGAMEQFF. CDR3 nucleotides: TGTGCCAGCAGTTACTCGTCCAGGGGAGCGATGGAGCAGTTCTTC.

The chain links TRBV2 to TRBJ2-1, with D uncertain. Trimming shortened V by 3 bases and J by 7 bases, and 7 bases separated the two germline ends. The germline CDR1 and CDR2 sequences are SNHLY and FYNNEI. The CDR3 is made up of 12 amino acids. CDR3 amino acids: CASSELRNEQFF. The CDR3 nucleotides read TGTGCCAGCAGTGAGCTCAGGAATGAGCAGTTCTTC.